The entry below describes one T cell receptor beta chain. The data stem from a study of beta chain features in type 1 diabetes. Isolated RNA was reverse transcribed in full, so expressed TCRB transcripts were sequenced. Produced via immunoSEQ multiplex PCR; TCRdb's table is partial and in-frame only. Among 810,000 or so clones, roughly a sixth were seen once, and the ten largest hold around 0.02%. Germline-derived CDR1 and CDR2 are MNHEY and SMNVEV (reference sequence). The CDR3 covers 15 residues. Trimming at V came to 6 bases and at J to 5 bases, leaving 6 bases not matched to a gene. The TCR was taken from a woman aged 18-29 years in good health. The sequenced sample consisted of naive CD4+ T cells from blood. The rearrangement uses TRBV27 and TRBJ2-2; 10 nucleotides line up with TRBD2. The chain's CDR3 is CASRRASGRTGELFF. The CDR3 DNA is TGTGCCAGCAGACGCGCTAGCGGGAGAACCGGGGAGCTGTTTTTT.